This T cell receptor beta chain comes out of a study of shared clonotypes between healthy human individuals. This table comes from immunoSEQ multiplex PCR, and its TCRdb copy is limited to in-frame clones, with some not included. The sample includes 2 million to 2.5 million clones, about 95% of them seen just once. To note about this clone: This same CDR3 is encoded by further DNA sequences in the sample.

The CDR3 length is 13 residues. The germline V gene encodes CDR1 MGHRA and CDR2 YSYEKL. The germline V and J ends were trimmed by 1 base and 4 bases, with 8 bases remaining between them. Terminally differentiated effector memory CD45RA+ cells were left out of the naive CD8 fraction, which was CD45RO-negative and positively selected for CCR7. The source of this sequence is a man aged 18 to 29 in good health. The chain has TRBV4-1 and TRBJ2-7; D uncertain. The sequenced material came from naive CD8+ T cells sorted from blood. In DNA form, the CDR3 reads TGCGCCAGCAGCCAAGCCCTAGGGTACGAGCAGTACTTC. It encodes CASSQALGYEQYF.